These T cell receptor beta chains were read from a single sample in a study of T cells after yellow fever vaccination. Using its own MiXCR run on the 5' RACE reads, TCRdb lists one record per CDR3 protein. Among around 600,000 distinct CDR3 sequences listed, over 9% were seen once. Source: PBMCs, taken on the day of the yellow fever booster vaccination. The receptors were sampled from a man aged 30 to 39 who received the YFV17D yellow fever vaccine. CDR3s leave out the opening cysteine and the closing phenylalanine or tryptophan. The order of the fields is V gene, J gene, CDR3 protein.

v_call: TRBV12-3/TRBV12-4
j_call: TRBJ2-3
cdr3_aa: ASSPRQTDTQY

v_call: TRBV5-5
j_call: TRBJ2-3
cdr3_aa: ASAPSTGAGHTQY

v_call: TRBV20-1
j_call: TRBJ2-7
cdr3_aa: SARDLGTSGKDIDEQY

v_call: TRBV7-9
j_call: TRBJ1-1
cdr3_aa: ASRPATGPAF

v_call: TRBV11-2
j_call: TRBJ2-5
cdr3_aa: ASSALAEKTQY

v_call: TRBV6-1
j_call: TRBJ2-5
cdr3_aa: ASNRDGGDYETQY

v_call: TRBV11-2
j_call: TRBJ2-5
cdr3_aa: ASSLVGGGNQETQY

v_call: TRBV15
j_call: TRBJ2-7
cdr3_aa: ATSESGKGYEQY

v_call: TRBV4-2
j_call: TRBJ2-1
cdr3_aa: ASSQVALANDYNEQF

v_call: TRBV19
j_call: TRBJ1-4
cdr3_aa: ASSHLPGHSNEKLF

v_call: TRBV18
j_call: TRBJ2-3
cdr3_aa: ASSPAGRALDTQY

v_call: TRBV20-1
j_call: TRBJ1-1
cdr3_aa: SARVGGSGTEAF

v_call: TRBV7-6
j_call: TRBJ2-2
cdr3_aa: ASSFQSGELF

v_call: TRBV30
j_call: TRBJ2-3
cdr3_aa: AWSGVGQNTDTQY

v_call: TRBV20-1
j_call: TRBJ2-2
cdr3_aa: SARVPEATGELF

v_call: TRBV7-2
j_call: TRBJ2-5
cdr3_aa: ASSSGLAGGPETQY

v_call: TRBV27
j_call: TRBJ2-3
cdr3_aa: ASSSGFFRTDTQY

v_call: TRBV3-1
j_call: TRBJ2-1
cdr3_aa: ASSPSWGPTPPDEQF

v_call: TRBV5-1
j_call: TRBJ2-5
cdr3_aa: ASSPGSKETQY

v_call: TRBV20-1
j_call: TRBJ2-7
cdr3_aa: SADPGTGLLEQY